This T cell receptor (beta chain) is from a study of human T cells and chemical hapten exposure (dated by TCRdb to the early 2020s). About the investigation overall: For sensitization, 2% DPC in acetone was applied to a roughly 2 cm by roughly 2 cm area of upper inner arm skin. Throughout the study period of 20 to 25 weeks, patients also received therapeutic DPC doses to the scalp every week. For TCR sequencing, blood came from 25 to 30 alopecia patients at anywhere from one to four time points (pre-sensitization, 2, 6 and 24 weeks). Most of the patients in the cohort were female, and the cohort covered alopecia areata with under or over 50% scalp involvement, alopecia totalis and alopecia universalis. Patch testing was done on the upper back using Finn chambers containing 0.01% DPC, and results were scored after 6 days according to International Contact Dermatitis Research Group standards. Libraries were pooled for sequencing, and variation in per-sample TCR yields was attributed mainly to small differences in library volumes within the pool. Blood samples were taken from patients before sensitization (week 0) and at 2, 6 and about 24 weeks after DPC sensitization. The study tracked peripheral blood TCR repertoire changes in vivo during primary and secondary sensitization to the hapten diphenylcyclopropenone (DPC) in alopecia patients. Paper-wide results and their limitations: After repeated subsampling, the strength of the expansion versus patch-test correlation and the threshold at which it became significant changed. Expanded TCRs formed significantly more large CDR3 similarity clusters than pre-sensitization or healthy control sets, consistent with antigen-driven responses. DPC sensitization did not change the number of TCRs with a frequency above 1 in 1000, and there was no evidence of changes in global repertoire structure. Patch test score correlated positively with the number of PT1 expanded TCRs, reaching significance at thresholds 8, 16 and 32 but not at 4. Because every patient had alopecia, a presumed autoimmune disease, the patients' immune response might differ from that of healthy individuals.

The intended sense of this specimen's time point label: patch test 3, about 24 weeks after DPC sensitization. The sample's treatment or condition, from its label and the paper: therapeutic diphenylcyclopropenone sensitization with weekly scalp DPC. Blood at each patch-test visit was drawn before the patch test was applied. Eligible patients were aged 18 to 70, diagnosed with alopecia, deemed suitable for DPC therapy, and excluded if pregnant. Unfractionated whole blood was collected in Tempus Blood RNA tubes, and total RNA was extracted from that blood. With regard to this clonotype: Its recognized antigen is unknown. There are no base qualities to consult, and no much larger clone falls within one base.

Libraries were made using RACE. TCRdb lists the instrument as NextSeq 500. During library preparation, unique molecular identifiers were attached to individual cDNA molecules so that TCRs could be counted in a quantitative, reproducible way. For every blood RNA sample, sequencing covered both the TCR alpha and TCR beta chains. On the study's bioinformatics: Samples had a median of 95,638 TCRs, with a range from roughly 20,000 to 700,000. V, J and CDR3 annotation of the TCR reads was carried out using the Decombinator software suite. For the PS versus PT1 abundance plots, all samples were subsampled to the same number of TCRs (28,000). TCRs were defined as expanded if absent before sensitization and observed at least eight times at the 2-week time point. Using fastp trimming at Q25 and MiXCR clonotype assembly, TCRdb reanalyzed the public sequencing data and kept in-frame beta chains. Rows are combined by CDR3 protein, so each entry shows the most common genes and DNA. The V and J calls were not made by the authors but by TCRdb's processing. In all, the sample holds 80,000 to 100,000 distinct CDR3 sequences, and 25% to 35% of those were seen once. The top ten hold about 9.3% of the sample.

Taken from cysteine to phenylalanine, the CDR3 has 14 residues. Just CDR3 DNA is preserved here, 42 bases in frame from base 1. According to the germline V gene (reference sequence), CDR1 reads DFQATT and CDR2 reads SNEGSKA. Trimming takes 6 bases from V and 0 bases from J, and the germline ends sit 13 bases apart. This chain joins TRBV20-1 to TRBJ2-3, with TRBD2 as a weak D call on 5 bases. The input for sequencing was whole blood, taken in connection with sensitization to the hapten diphenylcyclopropenone (DPC). This clonotype was sampled from a man aged 40-55 years with alopecia areata. Some clones in this sample may be carry-over from other donors' samples. In nucleotide form, the sequence is TGCAGTGCAGGACCCGGGGAAAGCACAGATACGCAGTATTTT. Translated, this gives CSAGPGESTDTQYF.